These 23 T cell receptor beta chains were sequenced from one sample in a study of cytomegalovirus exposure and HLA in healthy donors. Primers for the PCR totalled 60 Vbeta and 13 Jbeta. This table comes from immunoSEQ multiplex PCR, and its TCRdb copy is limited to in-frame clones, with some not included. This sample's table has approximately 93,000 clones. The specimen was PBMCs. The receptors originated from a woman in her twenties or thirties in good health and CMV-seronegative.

The CDR3 region is CASSTEEHLFYGYTF. Here the CDR3 DNA reads TGTGCCAGTAGTACTGAGGAACACCTTTTCTATGGCTACACCTTC. This rearrangement joins TRBV19 to TRBJ1-2; the D is unclear. Germline V gene data show CDR1 as LNHDA and CDR2 as SQIVND (reference sequence). V was cut by 4 bases and J by 4 bases, with 16 bases left in between. This CDR3 is built from 15 residues.

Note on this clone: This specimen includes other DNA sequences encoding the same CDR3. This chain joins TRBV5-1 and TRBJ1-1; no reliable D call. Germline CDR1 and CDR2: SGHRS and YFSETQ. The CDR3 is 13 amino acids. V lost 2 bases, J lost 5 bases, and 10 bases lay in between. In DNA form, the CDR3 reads TGCGCCAGCAGCTTTCAGGCCAGAACTGAAGCTTTCTTT. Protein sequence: CASSFQARTEAFF.

The CDR3 sequence is CASSLAGTGIDEKLFF. CDR3 DNA sequence: TGCGCCAGCAGCTTGGCCGGGACAGGGATCGATGAAAAACTGTTTTTT. This chain joins TRBV5-1 and TRBJ1-4; 9 positions agree with TRBD1. V dropped 0 bases and J dropped 6; count of bases not matched to a gene: 6. The germline CDR1 and CDR2 sequences are SGHRS and YFSETQ. CDR3 size: 16 residues.

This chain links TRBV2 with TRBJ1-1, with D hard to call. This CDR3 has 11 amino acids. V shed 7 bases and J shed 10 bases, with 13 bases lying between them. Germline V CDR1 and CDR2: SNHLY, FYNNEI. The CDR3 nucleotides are TGTGCCAGCACCCCCGGGGTGCGAGCTTTCTTT. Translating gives CASTPGVRAFF.

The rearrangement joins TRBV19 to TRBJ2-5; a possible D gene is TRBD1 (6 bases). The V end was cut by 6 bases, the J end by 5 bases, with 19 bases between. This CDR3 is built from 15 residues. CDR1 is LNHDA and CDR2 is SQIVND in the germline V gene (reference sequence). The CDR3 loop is CASSDFRGPSETQYF. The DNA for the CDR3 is TGTGCCAGTAGCGACTTCAGGGGCCCAAGTGAGACCCAGTACTTC.

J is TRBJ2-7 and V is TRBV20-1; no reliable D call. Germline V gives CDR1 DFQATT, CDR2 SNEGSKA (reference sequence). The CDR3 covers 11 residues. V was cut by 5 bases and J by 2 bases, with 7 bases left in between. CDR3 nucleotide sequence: TGCAGTGCTTGGCGGACCTACGAGCAGTACTTC. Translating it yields CSAWRTYEQYF.

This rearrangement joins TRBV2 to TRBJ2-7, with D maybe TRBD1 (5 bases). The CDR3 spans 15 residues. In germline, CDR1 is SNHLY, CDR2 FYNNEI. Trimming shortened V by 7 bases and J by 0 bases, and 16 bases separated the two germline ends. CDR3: CASTPRASSSYEQYF. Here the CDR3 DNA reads TGTGCCAGCACTCCCAGGGCTAGTAGCTCCTACGAGCAGTACTTC.

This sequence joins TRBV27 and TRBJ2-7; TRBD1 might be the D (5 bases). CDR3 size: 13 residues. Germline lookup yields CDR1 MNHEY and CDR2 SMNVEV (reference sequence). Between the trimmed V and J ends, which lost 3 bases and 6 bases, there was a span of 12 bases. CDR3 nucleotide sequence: TGTGCCAGCAGTTTGTTCCCAAGGGGCGAGCAGTACTTC. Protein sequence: CASSLFPRGEQYF.

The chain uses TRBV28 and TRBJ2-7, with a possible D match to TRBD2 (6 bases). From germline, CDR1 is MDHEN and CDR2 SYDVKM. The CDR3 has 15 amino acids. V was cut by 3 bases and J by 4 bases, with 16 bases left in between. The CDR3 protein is CASSFSTGTPYEQYF. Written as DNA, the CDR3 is TGTGCCAGCAGTTTCTCCACCGGGACTCCATACGAGCAGTACTTC.

The chain's CDR3 is CASRGLLNTGELFF. CDR3 nucleotides: TGTGCCAGCCGAGGACTCCTTAACACCGGGGAGCTGTTTTTT. V and J are TRBV27 and TRBJ2-2; D possibly corresponds to TRBD2 (5 bases). Germline V CDR1 and CDR2: MNHEY, SMNVEV (reference sequence). Trimming left V 8 bases short and J 2 bases short, with 12 bases between. The CDR3 is 14 residues long.

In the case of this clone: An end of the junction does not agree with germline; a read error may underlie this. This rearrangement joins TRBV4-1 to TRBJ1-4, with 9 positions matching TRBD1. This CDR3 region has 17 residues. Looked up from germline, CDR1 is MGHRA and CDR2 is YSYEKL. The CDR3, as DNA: TGCGCCAGCAGCCAAGGTCCCCCCGGGACAGGGAATGAAAAACTGCTTTTT. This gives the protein CASSQGPPGTGNEKLLF.

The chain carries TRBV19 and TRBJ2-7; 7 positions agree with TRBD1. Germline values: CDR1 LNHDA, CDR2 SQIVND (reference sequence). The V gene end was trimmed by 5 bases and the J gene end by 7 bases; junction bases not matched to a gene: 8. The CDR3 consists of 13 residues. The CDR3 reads CASSPGQVGEQYF. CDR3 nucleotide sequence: TGTGCCAGTAGTCCCGGACAGGTTGGGGAGCAGTACTTC.

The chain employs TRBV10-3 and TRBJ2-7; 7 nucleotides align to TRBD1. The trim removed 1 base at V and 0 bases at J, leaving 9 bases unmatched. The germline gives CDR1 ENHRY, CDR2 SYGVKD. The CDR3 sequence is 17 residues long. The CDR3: CAISELSRDSYSYEQYF. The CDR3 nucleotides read TGTGCCATCAGTGAGTTGAGTAGGGACAGCTACTCCTACGAGCAGTACTTC.

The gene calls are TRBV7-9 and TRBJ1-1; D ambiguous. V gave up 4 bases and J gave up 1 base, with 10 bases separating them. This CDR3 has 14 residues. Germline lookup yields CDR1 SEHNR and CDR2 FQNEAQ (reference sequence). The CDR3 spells CASSSGRGNTEAFF. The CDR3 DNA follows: TGTGCCAGCAGCTCCGGGCGGGGGAACACTGAAGCTTTCTTT.

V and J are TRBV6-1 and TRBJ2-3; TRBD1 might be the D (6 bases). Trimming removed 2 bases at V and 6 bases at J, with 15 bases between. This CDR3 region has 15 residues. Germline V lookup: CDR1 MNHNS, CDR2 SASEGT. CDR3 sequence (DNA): TGTGCCAGCAGTGAAACGGGGACACCTCGGGATACGCAGTATTTT. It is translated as CASSETGTPRDTQYF.

CDR3 sequence reads: CASSMGGAREPQHF. The DNA of the CDR3 is TGTGCCAGCAGTATGGGGGGGGCGAGGGAGCCCCAGCATTTT. The chain couples TRBV28 to TRBJ1-5; perhaps TRBD1 as D (6 bases). CDR3 length: 14 residues. Deletions cut 5 bases from V and 8 bases from J, with 16 bases between. Germline V gene data show CDR1 as MDHEN and CDR2 as SYDVKM. The full variable domain, its missing parts supplied by reference TRBV28 and TRBJ1-5, is DVKVTQSSRYLVKRTGEKVFLECVQDMDHENMFWYRQDPGLGLRLIYFSYDVKMKEKGDIPEGYSVSREKKERFSLILESASTNQTSMYLCASSMGGAREPQHFGDGTRLSIL.

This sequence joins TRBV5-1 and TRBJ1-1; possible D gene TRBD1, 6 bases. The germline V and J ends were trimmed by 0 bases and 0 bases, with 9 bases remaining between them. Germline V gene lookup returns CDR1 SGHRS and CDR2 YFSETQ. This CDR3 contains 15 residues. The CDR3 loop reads CASSLGGGLNTEAFF. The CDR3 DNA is TGCGCCAGCAGCTTGGGGGGGGGCTTGAACACTGAAGCTTTCTTT.

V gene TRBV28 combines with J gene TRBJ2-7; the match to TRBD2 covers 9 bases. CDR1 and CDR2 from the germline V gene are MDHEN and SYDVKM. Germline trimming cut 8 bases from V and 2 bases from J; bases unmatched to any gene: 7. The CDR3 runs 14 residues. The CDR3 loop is CASRPAGGPYEQYF. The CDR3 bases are TGTGCCAGCCGTCCGGCGGGAGGGCCCTACGAGCAGTACTTC.

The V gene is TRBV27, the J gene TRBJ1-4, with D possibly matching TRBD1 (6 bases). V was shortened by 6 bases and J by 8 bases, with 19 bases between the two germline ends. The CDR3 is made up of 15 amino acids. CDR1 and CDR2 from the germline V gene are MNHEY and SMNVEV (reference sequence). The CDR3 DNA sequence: TGTGCCAGCAGCGATAATACAGGGTTTGGGGAAAAACTGTTTTTT. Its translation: CASSDNTGFGEKLFF.

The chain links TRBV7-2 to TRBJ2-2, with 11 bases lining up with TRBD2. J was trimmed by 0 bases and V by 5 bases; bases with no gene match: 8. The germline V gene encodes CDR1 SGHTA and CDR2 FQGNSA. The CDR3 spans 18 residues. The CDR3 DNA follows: TGTGCCAGCAGCACCCCCGGGACTAGCGGAACGAACACCGGGGAGCTGTTTTTT. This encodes CASSTPGTSGTNTGELFF.

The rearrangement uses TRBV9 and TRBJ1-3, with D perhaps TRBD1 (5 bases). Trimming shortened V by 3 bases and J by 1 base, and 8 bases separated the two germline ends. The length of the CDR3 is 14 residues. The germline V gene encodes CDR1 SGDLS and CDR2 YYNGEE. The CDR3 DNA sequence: TGTGCCAGCAGCGATGCAGGGTCTGGAAACACCATATATTTT. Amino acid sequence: CASSDAGSGNTIYF.

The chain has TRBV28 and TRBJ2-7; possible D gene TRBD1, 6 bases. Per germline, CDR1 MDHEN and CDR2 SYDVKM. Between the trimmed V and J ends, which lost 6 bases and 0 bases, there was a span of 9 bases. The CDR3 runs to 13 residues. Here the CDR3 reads CASRHRASYEQYF. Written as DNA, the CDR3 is TGTGCCAGCAGACACAGGGCCTCCTACGAGCAGTACTTC. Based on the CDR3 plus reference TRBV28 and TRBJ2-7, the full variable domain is DVKVTQSSRYLVKRTGEKVFLECVQDMDHENMFWYRQDPGLGLRLIYFSYDVKMKEKGDIPEGYSVSREKKERFSLILESASTNQTSMYLCASRHRASYEQYFGPGTRLTVT.

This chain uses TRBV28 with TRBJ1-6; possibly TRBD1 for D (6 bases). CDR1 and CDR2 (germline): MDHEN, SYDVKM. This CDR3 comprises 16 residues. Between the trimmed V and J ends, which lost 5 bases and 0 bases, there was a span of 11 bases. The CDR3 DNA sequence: TGTGCCAGCAGTGGACAGATGAGCTCCTATAATTCACCCCTCCACTTT. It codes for CASSGQMSSYNSPLHF.